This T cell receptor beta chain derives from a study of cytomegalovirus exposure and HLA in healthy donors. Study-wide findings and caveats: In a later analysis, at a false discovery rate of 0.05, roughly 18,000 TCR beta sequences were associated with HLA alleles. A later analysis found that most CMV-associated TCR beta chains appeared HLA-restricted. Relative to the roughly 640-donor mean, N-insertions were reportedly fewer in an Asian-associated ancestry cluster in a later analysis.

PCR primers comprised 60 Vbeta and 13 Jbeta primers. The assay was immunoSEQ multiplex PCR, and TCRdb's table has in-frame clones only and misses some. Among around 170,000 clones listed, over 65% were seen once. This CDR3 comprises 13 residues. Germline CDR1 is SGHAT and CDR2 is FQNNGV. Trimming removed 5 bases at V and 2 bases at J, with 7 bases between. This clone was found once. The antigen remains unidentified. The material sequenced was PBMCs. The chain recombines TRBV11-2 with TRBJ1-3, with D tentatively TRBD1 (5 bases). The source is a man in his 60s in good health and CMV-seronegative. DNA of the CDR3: TGTGCCAGCAGCCCAGGGACTGGAAACACCATATATTTT. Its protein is CASSPGTGNTIYF.